The sample holds many counts of the clone carrying this T cell receptor beta chain. Antigen: not known. The data were taken from a study of neurological immune-mediated disorders. The unsorted libraries originated from 2 million PBMCs that had been stored at -80 C. Study-wide findings and caveats: Grouping of repertoires by phylogeny put those of 18 of 34 multiple sclerosis patients into a single related-CDR3 cluster, a possible signature.

Germline V gene sequence: CDR1 LGHNA, CDR2 YSLEER. V lost 4 bases to trimming and J lost 1 base, with 10 bases between them. The CDR3 is 14 amino acids. It was by 5'RACE with 10-nucleotide random UMIs that the cDNA was made. Over 170 million TCR-beta sequences, together covering 15-18 subjects, were produced by every individual sequencing run that was carried out. TCRdb re-derived calls from the 5' RACE reads in MiXCR, one entry per CDR3 protein. This table holds around 94,000 distinct CDR3 sequences, 3.5% found once. The chain employs TRBV4-3 and TRBJ1-1; D not resolved. The receptor was derived from a woman between 18 and 29 years old with multiple sclerosis. The sequenced sample was PBMCs. CDR3 amino acids: CASSPRAENTEAFF. DNA for the CDR3: TGCGCCAGCAGCCCCCGGGCGGAGAACACTGAAGCTTTCTTT.